These 4 T cell receptor beta chains originate from one sample sequenced in a study of blood T cell repertoires in COVID-19. Assay: immunoSEQ multiplex PCR; the TCRdb copy retains only in-frame clones and omits some. The data show a few hundred thousand clones, with about 87% seen just once and less than 3% held by the top ten. Source material: PBMCs or T cells enriched from blood (not recorded which). The receptors shown here come from a woman aged 45-65 years who had recovered from COVID-19.

The J gene is TRBJ2-7, the V gene TRBV30, with D possibly being TRBD2 (5 bases). V gave up 1 base and J gave up 4 bases, with 17 bases separating them. Germline V gene data show CDR1 as GTSNPN and CDR2 as SVGIG (reference sequence). The CDR3 is 15 amino acids. The CDR3 loop is CAWSDPPTGKYEQYF. In DNA form, the CDR3 reads TGTGCCTGGAGTGACCCCCCGACGGGAAAGTACGAGCAGTACTTC.

The chain joins TRBV28 to TRBJ1-6, with 10 bases identical to TRBD1. The V and J ends lost 7 bases and 9 bases, in that order; junction bases with no gene match: 9. The CDR3 has 15 residues. In germline, CDR1 is MDHEN, CDR2 SYDVKM. Here the CDR3 DNA reads TGTGCCAGCATAAAACCGGGACAGGGGAGTTCACCCCTCCACTTT. It translates to CASIKPGQGSSPLHF.

V gene TRBV28 combines with J gene TRBJ1-2; D possibly corresponds to TRBD1 (5 bases). The germline V gene has CDR1 MDHEN and CDR2 SYDVKM. Trimming left V 6 bases short and J 7 bases short, with 15 bases between. This CDR3 comprises 13 residues. This CDR3 is CASRAPGSGGYTF. Written as DNA, the CDR3 is TGTGCCAGCAGGGCCCCAGGGTCTGGTGGCTACACCTTC.

On this clone itself: The junction and the germline gene differ at one end; a read error may be behind it. The rearrangement joins TRBV7-7 to TRBJ2-5; a weak D match, TRBD2 (5 bases). This CDR3 has 13 residues. Germline V gene lookup returns CDR1 SSHAT and CDR2 FNYEAQ (reference sequence). CDR3 protein: CASSSLRGETQYF. DNA for the CDR3: TGTGCTAGCAGCTCCCTCAGAGGGGAGACCCAGTACTTC.